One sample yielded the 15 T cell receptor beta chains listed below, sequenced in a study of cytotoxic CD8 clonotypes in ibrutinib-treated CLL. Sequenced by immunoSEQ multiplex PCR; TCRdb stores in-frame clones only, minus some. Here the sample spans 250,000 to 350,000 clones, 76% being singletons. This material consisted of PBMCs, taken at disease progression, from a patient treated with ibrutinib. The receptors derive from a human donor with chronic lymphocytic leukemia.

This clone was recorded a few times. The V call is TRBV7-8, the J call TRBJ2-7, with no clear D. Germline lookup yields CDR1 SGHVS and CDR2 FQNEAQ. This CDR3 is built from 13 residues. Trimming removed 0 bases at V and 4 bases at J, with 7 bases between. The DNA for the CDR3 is TGTGCCAGCAGCTTAGCGCACAGTTACGAGCAGTACTTC. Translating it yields CASSLAHSYEQYF.

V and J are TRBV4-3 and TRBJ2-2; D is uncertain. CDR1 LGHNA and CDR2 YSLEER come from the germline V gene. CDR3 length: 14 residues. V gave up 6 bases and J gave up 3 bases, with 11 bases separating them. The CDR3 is CASRGKGYTGELFF. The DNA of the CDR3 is TGCGCCAGCAGGGGCAAAGGTTACACCGGGGAGCTGTTTTTT.

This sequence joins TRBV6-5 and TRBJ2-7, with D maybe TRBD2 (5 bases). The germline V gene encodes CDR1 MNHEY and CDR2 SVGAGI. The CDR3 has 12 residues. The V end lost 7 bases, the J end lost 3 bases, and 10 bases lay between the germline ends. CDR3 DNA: TGTGCCAGCAAAGGGAGTTTCTACGAGCAGTACTTC. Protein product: CASKGSFYEQYF.

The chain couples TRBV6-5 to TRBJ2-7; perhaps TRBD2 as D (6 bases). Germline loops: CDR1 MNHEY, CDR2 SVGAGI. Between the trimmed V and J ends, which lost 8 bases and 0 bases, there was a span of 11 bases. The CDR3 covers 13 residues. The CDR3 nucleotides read TGTGCCAGCTTTAGCGGCGTCTCCTACGAGCAGTACTTC. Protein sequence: CASFSGVSYEQYF.

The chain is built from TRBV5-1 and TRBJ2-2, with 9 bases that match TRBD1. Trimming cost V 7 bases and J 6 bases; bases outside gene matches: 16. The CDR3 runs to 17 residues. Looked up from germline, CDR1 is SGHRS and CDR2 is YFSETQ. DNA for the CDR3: TGCGCCAGCGCAGCTTGGGTTCGGACAGGGGTGGCCGGGGAGCTGTTTTTT. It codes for CASAAWVRTGVAGELFF.

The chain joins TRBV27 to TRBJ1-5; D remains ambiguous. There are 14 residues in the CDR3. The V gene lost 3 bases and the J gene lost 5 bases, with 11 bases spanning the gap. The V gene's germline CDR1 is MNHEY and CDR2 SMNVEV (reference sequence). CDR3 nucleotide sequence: TGTGCCAGCAGTTTTAGTGGACTTGATCAGCCCCAGCATTTT. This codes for CASSFSGLDQPQHF.

The CDR3 sequence: CASSQGSLYEQYF. Written as DNA, the CDR3 is TGCGCCAGCAGCCAAGGGTCACTCTACGAGCAGTACTTC. The chain has TRBV4-1 and TRBJ2-7, with D hard to call. Trimming stripped 1 base from V and 3 bases from J, with 7 bases between. Per the germline V gene, CDR1 is MGHRA and CDR2 is YSYEKL. There are 13 residues in the CDR3.

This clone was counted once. CDR3: CAWPIPGLAGETQYF. Here the CDR3 DNA reads TGTGCCTGGCCAATACCGGGACTAGCCGGAGAGACCCAGTACTTC. The V gene is TRBV30, the J gene TRBJ2-5; 9 nucleotides agree with TRBD2. Germline assignment: CDR1 GTSNPN and CDR2 SVGIG (reference sequence). This CDR3 region has 15 residues. V dropped 5 bases and J dropped 4; count of bases not matched to a gene: 11.

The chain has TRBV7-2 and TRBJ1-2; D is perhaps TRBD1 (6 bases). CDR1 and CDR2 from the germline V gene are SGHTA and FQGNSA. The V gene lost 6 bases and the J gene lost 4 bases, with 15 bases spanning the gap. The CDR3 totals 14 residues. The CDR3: CASRLGGGSYGYTF. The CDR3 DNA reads TGTGCCAGCAGGTTGGGGGGCGGGAGCTATGGCTACACCTTC.

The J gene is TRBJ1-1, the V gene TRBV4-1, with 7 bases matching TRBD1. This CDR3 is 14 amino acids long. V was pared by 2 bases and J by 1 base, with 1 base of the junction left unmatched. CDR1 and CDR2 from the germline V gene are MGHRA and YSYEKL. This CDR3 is CASSQYRGNTEAFF. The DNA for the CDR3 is TGCGCCAGCAGCCAATACAGGGGGAACACTGAAGCTTTCTTT.

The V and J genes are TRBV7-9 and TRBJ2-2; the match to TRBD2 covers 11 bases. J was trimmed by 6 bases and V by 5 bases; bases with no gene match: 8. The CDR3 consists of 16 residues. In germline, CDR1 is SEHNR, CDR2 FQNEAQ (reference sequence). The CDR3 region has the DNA TGTGCCAGCAGCCGACGACTAGCGGGACCCCCCGGGGAGCTGTTTTTT. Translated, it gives CASSRRLAGPPGELFF.

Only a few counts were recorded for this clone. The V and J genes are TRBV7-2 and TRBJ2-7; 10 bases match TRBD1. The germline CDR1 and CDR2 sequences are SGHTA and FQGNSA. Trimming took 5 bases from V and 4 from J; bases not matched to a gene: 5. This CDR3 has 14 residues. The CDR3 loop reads CASSRTGGRYEQYF. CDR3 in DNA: TGTGCCAGCAGCCGGACAGGGGGTCGGTACGAGCAGTACTTC.

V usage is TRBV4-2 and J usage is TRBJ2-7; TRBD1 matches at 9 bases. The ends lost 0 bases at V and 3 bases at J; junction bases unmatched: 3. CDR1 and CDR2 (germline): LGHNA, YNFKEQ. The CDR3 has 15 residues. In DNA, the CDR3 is TGTGCCAGCAGCCAAGAAGAGGGACAGGGCTACGAGCAGTACTTC. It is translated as CASSQEEGQGYEQYF.

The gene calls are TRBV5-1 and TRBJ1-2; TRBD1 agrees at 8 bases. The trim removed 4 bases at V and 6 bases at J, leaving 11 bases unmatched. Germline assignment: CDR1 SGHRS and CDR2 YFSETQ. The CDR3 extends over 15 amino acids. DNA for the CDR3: TGCGCCAGCAGCCCCGGGGACAGGCCCCCACATGGCTACACCTTC. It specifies CASSPGDRPPHGYTF.

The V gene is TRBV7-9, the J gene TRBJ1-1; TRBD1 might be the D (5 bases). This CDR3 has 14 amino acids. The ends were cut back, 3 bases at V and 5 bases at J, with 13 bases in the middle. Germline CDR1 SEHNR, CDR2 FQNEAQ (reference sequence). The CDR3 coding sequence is TGTGCCAGCAGCTTGGCTGGGGGAAATACTGAAGCTTTCTTT. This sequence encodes CASSLAGGNTEAFF.